Sequencing of this TCR beta chain was carried out in a study of blood T cell repertoires in COVID-19. In the study overall: Some COVID-19 samples were acute and others convalescent; all came from the United States, Italy and Spain. T cells, B-cell-depleted T cells, or PBMCs supplied cDNA or gDNA.

The V and J ends lost 5 bases and 3 bases respectively, with 13 bases between them. This CDR3 has 14 amino acids. Germline V lookup: CDR1 LNHDA, CDR2 SQIVND (reference sequence). Per the authors' pipeline: Using reference gene primer amplification, nucleated cell counts were estimated. Sequenced by immunoSEQ multiplex PCR; TCRdb stores in-frame clones only, minus some. V and J calls plus clone size are reproduced from that table; the DNA served to infer D and trimming. Seen here are roughly 150,000 clones, around 85% observed once, and the top ten hold roughly 4.1%. The sample holds a few counts of this clone.

Material for sequencing was peripheral blood. This TCR was recovered from a woman in her 70s with acute or convalescent COVID-19. The chain links TRBV19 to TRBJ1-2; D remains ambiguous. The CDR3 sequence: CASSFVRRDYGYTF. The CDR3 coding sequence is TGTGCCAGTAGTTTTGTCCGGAGGGACTATGGCTACACCTTC.